Presented here are 2 T cell receptor beta chains from one specimen sequenced in a study of CD8 T cells in Susac syndrome. Roughly 0.45 to 1 ug RNA was reverse transcribed with random hexamers. TCRdb processed the immunoSEQ multiplex PCR reads anew with MiXCR; each CDR3 protein has one entry. The sample has about 300,000 distinct CDR3 sequences, 70% to 90% seen once. The sequencing input was CD8+ T cells from PBMCs. The receptors derive from a human donor with multiple sclerosis.

The chain joins TRBV12-3 or TRBV12-4 to TRBJ2-1, with 8 bases fitting TRBD1. Trimming took 6 bases from V and 1 from J; bases not matched to a gene: 5. This CDR3 is 15 amino acids long. CDR3 DNA: TGTGCCAGCAGGGTCCAGGGGGCGTCCTACAATGAGCAGTTCTTC. Its protein product is CASRVQGASYNEQFF.

V usage is TRBV7-6 and J usage is TRBJ2-3; D gene uncertain. Trimming pared 5 bases from V and 0 bases from J, leaving 6 bases between. This CDR3 has 13 residues. Germline V gene data show CDR1 as SGHVS and CDR2 as FNYEAQ. In nucleotides, the CDR3 is TGTGCCAGCAGCCCCCCTAGCACAGATACGCAGTATTTT. Translated: CASSPPSTDTQYF. The complete variable domain, with remaining parts taken from reference TRBV7-6 and TRBJ2-3, reads GAGVSQSPRYKVTKRGQDVALRCDPISGHVSLYWYRQALGQGPEFLTYFNYEAQQDKSGLPNDRFSAERPEGSISTLTIQRTEQRDSAMYRCASSPPSTDTQYFGPGTRLTVL.